Presented here are 15 T cell receptor beta chains from one specimen sequenced in a study of cytomegalovirus exposure and HLA in healthy donors. The PCR contained 60 Vbeta and 13 Jbeta primers. Profiling relied on immunoSEQ multiplex PCR, and the TCRdb table lists in-frame clones only, not all of them. The sample includes 150,000 to 200,000 clones, 77% seen only once; the top ten take approximately 1.5%. Sequenced: PBMCs. These TCRs come from a man younger than 35 in good health and CMV-seronegative.

The chain combines TRBV5-6 with TRBJ2-3; TRBD2 matches 7 bases. Trimming at V came to 4 bases and at J to 4 bases, leaving 18 bases not matched to a gene. The CDR3 spans 18 residues. Germline CDR1 is SGHDT and CDR2 is YYEEEE. CDR3 DNA: TGTGCCAGCAGCCCGAGGCGGGTGGGCGGGAGCGGGGCAGATACGCAGTATTTT. It is translated as CASSPRRVGGSGADTQYF.

V and J are TRBV2 and TRBJ1-2, with no clear D. The CDR3 totals 14 residues. Germline values: CDR1 SNHLY, CDR2 FYNNEI. Trimming took 6 bases from V and 4 from J, leaving 15 bases between them. The CDR3, as DNA: TGTGCCAGCAGCGATAGACAAGTTTTCTATGGCTACACCTTC. It is translated as CASSDRQVFYGYTF. The full variable domain, rest sourced from reference TRBV2 and TRBJ1-2, is EPEVTQTPSHQVTQMGQEVILRCVPISNHLYFYWYRQILGQKVEFLVSFYNNEISEKSEIFDDQFSVERPDGSNFTLKIRSTKLEDSAMYFCASSDRQVFYGYTFGSGTRLTVV.

V and J are TRBV7-9 and TRBJ1-1; 7 bases agree with TRBD1. Germline trimming cut 3 bases from V and 3 bases from J; bases unmatched to any gene: 10. CDR3 length equals 16 residues. The germline V gene encodes CDR1 SEHNR and CDR2 FQNEAQ (reference sequence). The CDR3 reads CASSLETQGFHTEAFF. The DNA for the CDR3 is TGTGCCAGCAGCTTGGAGACACAGGGGTTTCACACTGAAGCTTTCTTT.

CDR3 nucleotide sequence: TGTGCCAGCAGTGAATGGACAGAACTCTATAATTCACCCCTCCACTTT. Its protein product is CASSEWTELYNSPLHF. This chain uses TRBV6-1 with TRBJ1-6; TRBD1 is a possible D gene (6 bases). This CDR3 comprises 16 residues. V was shortened by 2 bases and J by 3 bases, with 11 bases between the two germline ends. Germline lookup yields CDR1 MNHNS and CDR2 SASEGT.

V is TRBV27 and J is TRBJ2-7; the D gene is possibly TRBD1 (6 bases). The V and J ends lost 5 bases and 6 bases respectively, with 20 bases between them. Germline-derived CDR1 and CDR2 are MNHEY and SMNVEV (reference sequence). The CDR3 runs 15 residues. The CDR3 protein is CASSAQGLPRGEQYF. The CDR3 DNA reads as TGTGCCAGCAGTGCGCAGGGGCTACCCCGTGGCGAGCAGTACTTC.

This clone was seen a few times. This chain uses TRBV5-1 with TRBJ2-1; 9 bases map to TRBD2. The CDR3 covers 16 residues. Germline-derived CDR1 and CDR2 are SGHRS and YFSETQ. V gave up 0 bases and J gave up 9 bases; unmatched junction bases: 10. The CDR3 region is CASSLVVAGGPSEQFF. The CDR3 coding sequence is TGCGCCAGCAGCTTGGTCGTCGCGGGAGGGCCGAGTGAGCAGTTCTTC.

The chain couples TRBV7-9 to TRBJ1-2, with D possibly being TRBD1 (6 bases). This CDR3 is 15 amino acids long. Germline V gene sequence: CDR1 SEHNR, CDR2 FQNEAQ (reference sequence). The V and J ends lost 7 bases and 4 bases respectively, with 19 bases between them. The CDR3 region has the DNA TGTGCCAGCACCCAGGGGTTGGCAGGGACCTATGGCTACACCTTC. As protein: CASTQGLAGTYGYTF.

There are a few counts of this clone. The chain combines TRBV14 with TRBJ1-2; unclear D gene. Germline values: CDR1 SGHDN, CDR2 FVKESK. The V gene lost 4 bases and the J gene lost 5 bases, with 14 bases spanning the gap. This CDR3 comprises 14 residues. CDR3: CASSRTMAGYGYTF. The CDR3 nucleotides are TGTGCCAGCAGCCGGACGATGGCGGGGTATGGCTACACCTTC. Looking up the rest from reference TRBV14 and TRBJ1-2 gives the full variable domain: EAGVTQFPSHSVIEKGQTVTLRCDPISGHDNLYWYRRVMGKEIKFLLHFVKESKQDESGMPNNRFLAERTGGTYSTLKVQPAELEDSGVYFCASSRTMAGYGYTFGSGTRLTVV.

V is TRBV5-5 and J is TRBJ1-5; weak D call: TRBD1 (5 bases). V was pared by 0 bases and J by 7 bases, with 14 bases between. This CDR3 has 15 amino acids. CDR1 is SGHKS and CDR2 is YYEKEE in the germline V gene (reference sequence). Written as DNA, the CDR3 is TGTGCCAGCAGCTTGGACGGGGGGGTAGGGCAGCCCCAGCATTTT. Its translation is CASSLDGGVGQPQHF.

The genes are TRBV27 and TRBJ1-1, with D perhaps TRBD1 (6 bases). There are 13 residues in the CDR3. CDR1 and CDR2 (germline): MNHEY, SMNVEV (reference sequence). V lost 5 bases to trimming and J lost 5 bases, with 12 bases between them. In nucleotides, the CDR3 is TGTGCCAGCAGTAGCAGGGGATGGACTGAAGCTTTCTTT. Amino acids: CASSSRGWTEAFF.

The genes are TRBV5-1 and TRBJ2-7, with unresolved D. Germline V gives CDR1 SGHRS, CDR2 YFSETQ. CDR3 length equals 15 residues. Trimming took 4 bases from V and 1 from J, leaving 15 bases between them. The DNA of the CDR3 is TGCGCCAGCAGCGTCCGACTGGCGCCTTCCTACGAGCAGTACTTC. Translating it yields CASSVRLAPSYEQYF.

The chain uses TRBV7-8 and TRBJ1-5; TRBD1 matches 10 bases. The CDR3 covers 15 residues. Germline V CDR1 and CDR2: SGHVS, FQNEAQ. V was clipped by 5 bases and J by 9 bases; unmatched bases: 10. CDR3 in amino acids: CASSRDRGPSRPQHF. CDR3 DNA sequence: TGTGCCAGCAGCAGAGACAGGGGGCCTTCTCGGCCCCAGCATTTT. The whole variable domain, filled in from reference TRBV7-8 and TRBJ1-5, reads GAGVSQSPRYKVAKRGQDVALRCDPISGHVSLFWYQQALGQGPEFLTYFQNEAQLDKSGLPSDRFFAERPEGSVSTLKIQRTQQEDSAVYLCASSRDRGPSRPQHFGDGTRLSIL.

For the CDR3, the DNA is TGTGCCAGCAGTAGGCCCGGGACATCGGGAAACACCATATATTTT. Translated: CASSRPGTSGNTIYF. The chain is built from TRBV6-1 and TRBJ1-3; a weak D match, TRBD1 (6 bases). V was trimmed by 5 bases and J by 4 bases, leaving 15 bases between them. CDR1 and CDR2 from the germline V gene are MNHNS and SASEGT. The CDR3 has 15 amino acids.

This clone was seen more than once but under ten times. V is TRBV30 and J is TRBJ2-1; 7 bases fit TRBD2. V was pared by 2 bases and J by 5 bases, with 9 bases of the junction left unmatched. The CDR3 totals 15 residues. From germline, CDR1 is GTSNPN and CDR2 SVGIG (reference sequence). This chain's CDR3 is CAWSLWEGPNNEQFF. The CDR3, as DNA: TGTGCCTGGAGTCTTTGGGAGGGCCCCAACAATGAGCAGTTCTTC.

The J gene is TRBJ1-1, the V gene TRBV7-9; no firm D call. The germline V gene has CDR1 SEHNR and CDR2 FQNEAQ (reference sequence). Trimming removed 5 bases at V and 2 bases at J, with 15 bases between. This CDR3 spans 15 amino acids. In DNA form, the CDR3 reads TGTGCCAGCAGCACCCGACAAAGTACTAACACTGAAGCTTTCTTT. Protein sequence: CASSTRQSTNTEAFF.